The 10 T cell receptor beta chains below all came from one sample that was sequenced in a study of cytomegalovirus exposure and HLA in healthy donors. 13 Jbeta primers and 60 Vbeta primers were used for the PCR. Sequencing was performed with immunoSEQ multiplex PCR; in TCRdb, only in-frame clones are kept and a portion is missing. The sample contains about 130,000 clones, around 67% of which appear only once. Sequenced: PBMCs. All receptors derive from a man in his 60s in good health and CMV-seropositive.

This chain uses TRBV5-4 with TRBJ2-5; no clear D. Trimming stripped 3 bases from V and 5 bases from J, with 11 bases between. The CDR3 covers 13 residues. Germline CDR1 reads SGHNT; CDR2 reads YYREEE (reference sequence). In DNA form, the CDR3 reads TGTGCCAGCAGCTCGAGAGGTCGTGAGACCCAGTACTTC. Its translation is CASSSRGRETQYF.

This clone has only a few counts. The chain joins TRBV28 to TRBJ1-1; no clear D. The V gene lost 2 bases and the J gene lost 1 base, with 5 bases spanning the gap. Germline assignment: CDR1 MDHEN and CDR2 SYDVKM. CDR3 size: 13 residues. CDR3 DNA sequence: TGTGCCAGCAGTTTAAACAGGAACACTGAAGCTTTCTTT. Protein: CASSLNRNTEAFF.

This clone was observed at least ten times. The chain recombines TRBV28 with TRBJ1-6; D possibly corresponds to TRBD1 (6 bases). Deletions cut 5 bases from V and 5 bases from J, with 16 bases between. Germline CDR1 is MDHEN and CDR2 is SYDVKM. The CDR3 has 16 residues. The chain's CDR3 is CASSPLLQGDNSPLHF. The CDR3 bases are TGTGCCAGCAGTCCCCTCCTACAGGGCGATAATTCACCCCTCCACTTT.

This chain links TRBV14 with TRBJ2-1, with 10 bases that match TRBD2. Germline CDR1 and CDR2: SGHDN and FVKESK. J was trimmed by 9 bases and V by 5 bases; bases with no gene match: 16. This CDR3 spans 17 amino acids. CDR3 protein: CASSSLERGGRSAEQFF. As DNA, the CDR3 is TGTGCCAGCAGCTCCCTAGAGCGGGGGGGCCGATCAGCTGAGCAGTTCTTC.

This clone was counted only a few times. The chain combines TRBV7-9 with TRBJ2-5, with D uncertain. The CDR3 is 13 amino acids. With 0 bases removed from V and 5 bases from J, the gap between germline ends came to 7 bases. The V gene's germline CDR1 is SEHNR and CDR2 FQNEAQ (reference sequence). The DNA of the CDR3 is TGTGCCAGCAGCTTAGCCGGGTTGGAGACCCAGTACTTC. As protein: CASSLAGLETQYF.

The sample holds one count of this clone. The rearrangement links TRBV11-2 to TRBJ2-5; TRBD1 aligns across 8 bases. CDR1 SGHAT and CDR2 FQNNGV come from the germline V gene. This CDR3 is 16 amino acids long. J gave up 5 bases and V 1 base, and 9 bases lay outside the gene matches. CDR3 nucleotide sequence: TGTGCCAGCAGCTTAGCCCCCGCAGGGGGCAGGGAGACCCAGTACTTC. Its translation: CASSLAPAGGRETQYF.

The chain couples TRBV2 to TRBJ1-4, with a weak D call TRBD1 (5 bases). Germline CDR1 and CDR2: SNHLY and FYNNEI. The CDR3 has 13 amino acids. V shed 3 bases and J shed 4 bases, with 6 bases lying between them. The CDR3 reads CASSDRVNEKLFF. CDR3 in DNA: TGTGCCAGCAGTGACAGGGTTAATGAAAAACTGTTTTTT.

The gene calls are TRBV27 and TRBJ1-5; TRBD1 matches 7 bases. Germline V gene lookup returns CDR1 MNHEY and CDR2 SMNVEV (reference sequence). The CDR3 spans 15 residues. J lost 10 bases, V lost 0 bases, and 9 bases had no gene match. CDR3 protein: CASSLSGTVKAPQHF. CDR3 bases: TGTGCCAGCAGTTTATCGGGGACAGTGAAGGCTCCCCAGCATTTT.

The rearrangement uses TRBV2 and TRBJ1-5, with D possibly matching TRBD1 (5 bases). This CDR3 is 14 amino acids long. V was cut by 5 bases and J by 5 bases, with 13 bases left in between. Germline loops: CDR1 SNHLY, CDR2 FYNNEI. CDR3 protein: CASSTMSGYQPQHF. DNA for the CDR3: TGTGCCAGCAGTACGATGTCAGGGTATCAGCCCCAGCATTTT. The variable domain in full, with the rest retrieved from reference TRBV2 and TRBJ1-5, is EPEVTQTPSHQVTQMGQEVILRCVPISNHLYFYWYRQILGQKVEFLVSFYNNEISEKSEIFDDQFSVERPDGSNFTLKIRSTKLEDSAMYFCASSTMSGYQPQHFGDGTRLSIL.

The rearrangement links TRBV21-1 to TRBJ2-3; the table gives TRBD1 as D, unverified against the DNA. TRBV21-1 is annotated as a pseudogene. The CDR3 is 16 amino acids. The CDR3 loop is CATTPLGANCTDTQYF. DNA of the CDR3: TGTGCCACTACCCCCCTGGGGGCTAACTGCACAGATACGCAGTATTTT.